This is a list of T cell receptor beta chains from one sample in a study of cytomegalovirus exposure and HLA in healthy donors. Clones were sequenced by immunoSEQ multiplex PCR, and TCRdb holds only the in-frame ones, with some missing. The sample holds under 200,000 clones, around 80% seen once. Sequenced sample: PBMCs. The receptor source for this set is a woman aged 45-59 years in good health and CMV-seropositive. CDR3s leave out the opening cysteine and the closing phenylalanine or tryptophan.

CDR3 protein: ASSTGDSYEQY
V gene: TRBV27
J gene: TRBJ2-7

CDR3 protein: ASRAGTGGPGERNTEAF
V gene: TRBV9
J gene: TRBJ1-1

CDR3 protein: ASSEGGRGYGYT
V gene: TRBV5-4
J gene: TRBJ1-2

CDR3 protein: ASSLAVSSVGYEQY
V gene: TRBV5-4
J gene: TRBJ2-7

CDR3 protein: ASSWAYQETQY
V gene: TRBV27
J gene: TRBJ2-5

CDR3 protein: ASSERSGLEYGYT
V gene: TRBV19
J gene: TRBJ1-2

CDR3 protein: ASSSDRLGNTIY
V gene: TRBV6-1
J gene: TRBJ1-3

CDR3 protein: ASSRGGTGDNEQF
V gene: TRBV5-1
J gene: TRBJ2-1

CDR3 protein: ASSRDRGREQY
V gene: TRBV25-1
J gene: -

CDR3 protein: ASSRYGTGKTGELF
V gene: TRBV5-6
J gene: TRBJ2-2

CDR3 protein: ATRPPQGSYNEQF
V gene: TRBV15
J gene: TRBJ2-1

CDR3 protein: ASSEDRVKEKLF
V gene: TRBV2
J gene: TRBJ1-4

CDR3 protein: ASSPYRAALLANYGYT
V gene: TRBV18
J gene: TRBJ1-2

CDR3 protein: ASSDRGSSTDTQY
V gene: TRBV25-1
J gene: TRBJ2-3

CDR3 protein: ASERLAPGYEQF
V gene: TRBV9
J gene: TRBJ2-1

CDR3 protein: ASSLGAEWDTQY
V gene: TRBV27
J gene: TRBJ2-3

CDR3 protein: ASSSTGGGETQY
V gene: TRBV19
J gene: TRBJ2-5

CDR3 protein: ASSGTGPGANVLT
V gene: TRBV5-1
J gene: TRBJ2-6

CDR3 protein: ASSARETQTRSGNTIY
V gene: TRBV7-9
J gene: TRBJ1-3

CDR3 protein: ASRLAGERGEQF
V gene: TRBV6-1
J gene: TRBJ2-1

CDR3 protein: ASSARTSGSPPGSYNEQF
V gene: TRBV6-1
J gene: TRBJ2-1

CDR3 protein: ASSFRLANYGYT
V gene: TRBV28
J gene: TRBJ1-2

CDR3 protein: ASSPPGRGGEKLF
V gene: TRBV18
J gene: TRBJ1-4

CDR3 protein: ASRPGGGGANVLT
V gene: TRBV5-6
J gene: TRBJ2-6

CDR3 protein: ASSPREVSGGAEKLF
V gene: TRBV9
J gene: TRBJ1-4

CDR3 protein: ASSIVQGGDGYT
V gene: TRBV19
J gene: TRBJ1-2

CDR3 protein: ASSADSLSGNTIY
V gene: TRBV5-4
J gene: TRBJ1-3

CDR3 protein: ASSPGQGAQIIYEQF
V gene: TRBV7-2
J gene: TRBJ2-1

CDR3 protein: ASSIREENYGYT
V gene: TRBV19
J gene: TRBJ1-2

CDR3 protein: ASTDRGQGKLF
V gene: TRBV19
J gene: TRBJ1-4

CDR3 protein: AWSPPDRGPEKLF
V gene: TRBV30
J gene: TRBJ1-4

CDR3 protein: ASSLGGQGYEQY
V gene: TRBV7-6
J gene: TRBJ2-7

CDR3 protein: ASSRGLPGGELF
V gene: TRBV11-1
J gene: TRBJ1-4

CDR3 protein: ASSYSLGQGNTEAF
V gene: TRBV6-5
J gene: TRBJ1-1

CDR3 protein: ASSLMTGHTEAF
V gene: TRBV7-9
J gene: TRBJ1-1

CDR3 protein: ASSIGQGGIEKLF
V gene: TRBV9
J gene: TRBJ1-4

CDR3 protein: ASSEYDRANEKLF
V gene: TRBV25-1
J gene: TRBJ1-4

CDR3 protein: ASSEGGRVRYEQY
V gene: TRBV6-1
J gene: -

CDR3 protein: ASSAYGGSAYEQY
V gene: TRBV6-1
J gene: TRBJ2-7

CDR3 protein: SVEGGAGSAYEQY
V gene: TRBV29-1
J gene: TRBJ2-7

CDR3 protein: ASSLSGTGGEQY
V gene: TRBV28
J gene: TRBJ2-7

CDR3 protein: ASRAGLAGGEQF
V gene: TRBV27
J gene: TRBJ2-1

CDR3 protein: ASSKNQPQGTLRAGANVLT
V gene: TRBV21-1
J gene: TRBJ2-6

CDR3 protein: ASSLAGGPIYEQY
V gene: TRBV7-3
J gene: TRBJ2-7

CDR3 protein: ASSPREGVQETQY
V gene: TRBV18
J gene: TRBJ2-5

CDR3 protein: ASSSASGGYNEQF
V gene: TRBV9
J gene: TRBJ2-1

CDR3 protein: ASSHSGTGESYEQY
V gene: TRBV4-3
J gene: TRBJ2-7

CDR3 protein: ASSSWGDQPQH
V gene: TRBV7-8
J gene: TRBJ1-5

CDR3 protein: ASSSEDLIHEQF
V gene: TRBV5-6
J gene: TRBJ2-1

CDR3 protein: ASSFPGQGTEAF
V gene: TRBV11-2
J gene: TRBJ1-1

CDR3 protein: ASSLGRRGNTEAF
V gene: TRBV7-6
J gene: TRBJ1-1

CDR3 protein: ASSSPGQLNTGELF
V gene: TRBV7-9
J gene: TRBJ2-2

CDR3 protein: ASSPGLAGRNEQF
V gene: TRBV11-2
J gene: TRBJ2-1